The 27 T cell receptor beta chains listed next were all sequenced from one sample in a study of CD8 T cells in ankylosing spondylitis. TCRdb redid the calling of the 5' RACE reads with MiXCR, one entry per CDR3 protein. In the table there are 150,000 to 250,000 distinct CDR3 sequences, roughly 13% of which are singletons. Material: blood, either unsorted or a sorted T cell fraction (not recorded which). These receptors all stem from a male donor with ankylosing spondylitis or in good health (not recorded which).

The J gene is TRBJ2-1, the V gene TRBV4-1; TRBD2 matches 10 bases. V lost 4 bases to trimming and J lost 4 bases; unmatched junction nucleotides: 10. Germline lookup yields CDR1 MGHRA and CDR2 YSYEKL. The CDR3 is 17 residues long. CDR3 sequence reads: CASSRSAGTSAYNEQFF. The CDR3, as DNA: TGCGCCAGCAGCCGTTCTGCCGGGACTAGCGCGTACAATGAGCAGTTCTTC.

The rearrangement uses TRBV29-1 and TRBJ2-7; TRBD2 aligns across 9 bases. Per germline, CDR1 SQVTM and CDR2 ANQGSEA. Trimming at V came to 4 bases and at J to 1 base, leaving 5 bases not matched to a gene. The CDR3 loop spans 14 amino acids. This chain's CDR3 is CSVGAGGTSYEQYF. The CDR3 DNA reads as TGCAGCGTTGGGGCGGGAGGGACATCCTACGAGCAGTACTTC.

The V call is TRBV5-1, the J call TRBJ2-2; TRBD1 matches 8 bases. The CDR3 spans 16 residues. Looked up from germline, CDR1 is SGHRS and CDR2 is YFSETQ. V was clipped by 2 bases and J by 1 base; unmatched bases: 4. The CDR3: CASSLTDRENTGELFF. In DNA, the CDR3 is TGCGCCAGCAGCTTAACGGACAGGGAGAACACCGGGGAGCTGTTTTTT.

This clonotype was seen repeatedly, ten times or more. The gene calls are TRBV5-6 and TRBJ2-7; D is perhaps TRBD1 or TRBD2 (5 bases each). The V end was cut by 4 bases, the J end by 0 bases, with 11 bases between. The CDR3 spans 14 residues. CDR1 is SGHDT and CDR2 is YYEEEE in the germline V gene. The CDR3 protein is CASSGDESSYEQYF. CDR3 DNA sequence: TGTGCCAGCAGCGGGGACGAGAGCTCCTACGAGCAGTACTTC.

This clonotype was detected only a few times. This rearrangement joins TRBV5-8 to TRBJ1-1; D is perhaps TRBD1 (6 bases). The CDR3 covers 14 residues. V lost 6 bases to trimming and J lost 1 base, with 13 bases between them. CDR1 is SGHTS, CDR2 YDEGEE, per germline. The CDR3 region is CASTLTGPNTEAFF. CDR3 coding DNA: TGTGCCAGCACACTCACAGGGCCGAACACTGAAGCTTTCTTT.

This clonotype was observed a handful of times. The CDR3 sequence is CASSWTGQVLNTEAFF. As DNA, the CDR3 is TGTGCCAGCAGTTGGACAGGGCAAGTACTAAACACTGAAGCTTTCTTT. V gene TRBV27 combines with J gene TRBJ1-1, with TRBD1 matching over 8 bases. Trimming at V came to 4 bases and at J to 2 bases, leaving 9 bases not matched to a gene. CDR1 is MNHEY, CDR2 SMNVEV, per germline (reference sequence). The CDR3 consists of 16 residues.

This chain connects TRBV12-3 or TRBV12-4 to TRBJ2-7, with D perhaps matching TRBD1 or TRBD2 (5 bases each). V was cut by 3 bases and J by 3 bases, with 9 bases left in between. This CDR3 has 13 residues. Written as DNA, the CDR3 is TGTGCCAGCAGTTTCGGGACCCTCTACGAGCAGTACTTC. It specifies CASSFGTLYEQYF.

This clonotype has at least ten counts. The V and J genes are TRBV7-8 and TRBJ2-1; 9 bases line up with TRBD1. Germline V gene data show CDR1 as SGHVS and CDR2 as FQNEAQ. Unmatched junction bases numbered 8, after V lost 5 bases and J lost 0 bases. This CDR3 spans 17 amino acids. The CDR3 nucleotides are TGTGCCAGCAGCCCCCGCTACAGGGGGCCCTCCTACAATGAGCAGTTCTTC. Protein sequence: CASSPRYRGPSYNEQFF.

The sample holds a few counts of this clonotype. V is TRBV13 and J is TRBJ2-7, with a weak D call TRBD2 (6 bases). Germline values: CDR1 PRHDT, CDR2 FYEKMQ (reference sequence). The CDR3 has 16 amino acids. V dropped 5 bases and J dropped 2 bases, with 19 bases sitting between them. CDR3 sequence: CASSTRTGRRAYEQYF. For the CDR3, the DNA is TGTGCCAGCAGCACCCGGACTGGGAGGCGAGCCTACGAGCAGTACTTC.

The chain couples TRBV7-9 to TRBJ1-3; 9 bases fit TRBD1. Trimming cost V 5 bases and J 6 bases; bases outside gene matches: 5. Germline assignment: CDR1 SEHNR and CDR2 FQNEAQ (reference sequence). CDR3 length equals 14 residues. The CDR3 sequence is CASSPTGGENTIYF. For the CDR3, the DNA is TGTGCCAGCAGCCCCACAGGGGGCGAAAACACCATATATTTT. Looking up the rest from reference TRBV7-9 and TRBJ1-3 gives the full variable domain: DTGVSQNPRHKITKRGQNVTFRCDPISEHNRLYWYRQTLGQGPEFLTYFQNEAQLEKSRLLSDRFSAERPKGSFSTLEIQRTEQGDSAMYLCASSPTGGENTIYFGEGSWLTVV.

This clonotype was seen a handful of times. This sequence joins TRBV6-1 and TRBJ1-1; no firm D call. Germline lookup yields CDR1 MNHNS and CDR2 SASEGT. This CDR3 contains 16 residues. Between the trimmed V and J ends, which lost 7 bases and 4 bases, there was a span of 22 bases. CDR3 nucleotide sequence: TGTGCCAGCATAATATGGGGAGGGCCGTCGGGCACTGAAGCTTTCTTT. The encoded protein is CASIIWGGPSGTEAFF.

The rearrangement uses TRBV20-1 and TRBJ2-1; TRBD2 agrees at 8 bases. V lost 5 bases to trimming and J lost 7 bases; unmatched junction nucleotides: 7. The CDR3 extends over 13 amino acids. CDR1 is DFQATT, CDR2 SNEGSKA, per germline (reference sequence). The CDR3 DNA sequence: TGCAGTGCTGAGGGGAGCGGGGGTAATGAGCAGTTCTTC. Its protein product is CSAEGSGGNEQFF.

The V call is TRBV20-1, the J call TRBJ2-1; 14 bases agree with TRBD2. In germline, CDR1 is DFQATT, CDR2 SNEGSKA (reference sequence). The CDR3 is 20 residues long. V lost 0 bases to trimming and J lost 4 bases; unmatched junction nucleotides: 14. The CDR3 nucleotides are TGCAGTGCTAGAGATAAGGGACTAGCGGGAGAGGTTTATGGATACAATGAGCAGTTCTTC. Its protein is CSARDKGLAGEVYGYNEQFF.

In this sample, this clonotype turned up a few times. The chain combines TRBV4-2 with TRBJ2-5; 9 bases are a match to TRBD2. J gave up 3 bases and V 0 bases, and 5 bases lay outside the gene matches. This CDR3 comprises 16 residues. Germline V gives CDR1 LGHNA, CDR2 YNFKEQ. The CDR3 protein is CASSQEASGTEETQYF. In nucleotides, the CDR3 is TGTGCCAGCAGCCAAGAAGCTAGCGGGACTGAAGAGACCCAGTACTTC.

This sequence joins TRBV20-1 and TRBJ2-7; no reliable D call. CDR1 DFQATT and CDR2 SNEGSKA come from the germline V gene (reference sequence). V was pared by 4 bases and J by 2 bases, with 15 bases between. This CDR3 has 14 amino acids. CDR3 protein: CSAKYADSPYEQYF. The CDR3 nucleotides read TGCAGTGCTAAATACGCAGATTCCCCCTACGAGCAGTACTTC.

In its sample, this clonotype was seen a few times. The genes are TRBV5-1 and TRBJ2-5; 11 bases are shared with TRBD2. CDR1 is SGHRS and CDR2 is YFSETQ in the germline V gene. Unmatched junction bases numbered 2, after V lost 0 bases and J lost 1 base. The CDR3 contains 16 residues. The CDR3 protein is CASSLGLAGLQETQYF. Here the CDR3 DNA reads TGCGCCAGCAGCTTGGGACTAGCGGGACTCCAAGAGACCCAGTACTTC.

The chain couples TRBV5-6 to TRBJ1-6; D uncertain. V was shortened by 0 bases and J by 11 bases, with 9 bases between the two germline ends. This CDR3 has 13 residues. Germline CDR1 SGHDT, CDR2 YYEEEE. The CDR3 bases are TGTGCCAGCAGCTTGGGGGGAGAGACACCCCTCCACTTT. Its protein is CASSLGGETPLHF.

This chain connects TRBV5-1 to TRBJ2-1, with 8 nucleotides matching TRBD1. Trimming took 4 bases from V and 7 from J; bases not matched to a gene: 7. Germline lookup yields CDR1 SGHRS and CDR2 YFSETQ. The length of the CDR3 is 14 residues. The CDR3 DNA follows: TGCGCCAGCAGCGGGCGGACAGGGTGGAATGAGCAGTTCTTC. Encoded protein: CASSGRTGWNEQFF.

This chain uses TRBV7-2 with TRBJ2-3; D remains unclear. Per germline, CDR1 SGHTA and CDR2 FQGNSA. The CDR3 extends over 16 amino acids. V dropped 1 base and J dropped 0 bases, with 11 bases sitting between them. Here the CDR3 reads CASSLEVRASTDTQYF. CDR3 bases: TGTGCCAGCAGCTTAGAGGTTCGGGCGAGCACAGATACGCAGTATTTT. Full variable domain (outside the CDR3, taken from reference TRBV7-2 and TRBJ2-3): GAGVSQSPSNKVTEKGKDVELRCDPISGHTALYWYRQSLGQGLEFLIYFQGNSAPDKSGLPSDRFSAERTGGSVSTLTIQRTQQEDSAVYLCASSLEVRASTDTQYFGPGTRLTVL.

The table lists this clonotype with a few counts. The V call is TRBV5-1, the J call TRBJ2-1; D gene unclear. Trimming cost V 7 bases and J 0 bases, with 14 bases left between them. Per the germline V gene, CDR1 is SGHRS and CDR2 is YFSETQ. The CDR3 contains 15 residues. The CDR3 here is CASAPGETSYNEQFF. In DNA, the CDR3 is TGCGCCAGCGCACCTGGGGAAACCTCCTACAATGAGCAGTTCTTC.

This clonotype was recorded many times. The genes are TRBV7-9 and TRBJ2-7, with TRBD1 identical over 9 bases. V lost 8 bases to trimming and J lost 5 bases; unmatched junction nucleotides: 7. Germline CDR1 and CDR2: SEHNR and FQNEAQ (reference sequence). The CDR3 has 13 residues. The CDR3 is CASSSRDRDEQYF. The DNA for the CDR3 is TGTGCCAGCTCTTCAAGGGACAGGGACGAGCAGTACTTC.

This clonotype has only a few counts. The chain uses TRBV12-3 or TRBV12-4 and TRBJ2-5; D call uncertain. Deletions cut 6 bases from V and 0 bases from J, with 11 bases between. The CDR3 is made up of 14 amino acids. CDR3 DNA: TGTGCCAGCAGCCCACACCCGTACCAAGAGACCCAGTACTTC. It is translated as CASSPHPYQETQYF.

This clonotype was seen a handful of times. The rearrangement links TRBV20-1 to TRBJ1-2; no definite D call. Germline V gene sequence: CDR1 DFQATT, CDR2 SNEGSKA (reference sequence). The CDR3 extends over 12 amino acids. V lost 5 bases and J 2 bases, leaving 9 bases between the germline ends. CDR3 sequence: CSAVNSNYGYTF. In DNA form, the CDR3 reads TGCAGTGCTGTAAATTCCAACTATGGCTACACCTTC.

This clonotype was seen at least ten times. V usage is TRBV5-1 and J usage is TRBJ1-2; 9 bases are shared with TRBD1. This CDR3 is 15 amino acids long. V shed 0 bases, J shed 6 bases, and the junction held 6 bases outside the gene matches. Germline V lookup: CDR1 SGHRS, CDR2 YFSETQ. The CDR3 DNA reads as TGCGCCAGCAGCTTGGAACAGGGGGCATGGGATGGCTACACCTTC. Translating it yields CASSLEQGAWDGYTF.

J is TRBJ2-1 and V is TRBV18; no reliable D call. The CDR3 runs 16 residues. CDR1 and CDR2 (germline): KGHSH, LQKENI. V dropped 5 bases and J dropped 6 bases, with 20 bases sitting between them. The CDR3 DNA reads TGTGCCAGCTCATCCTTAGGGATGCCGAGTTCCAATGAGCAGTTCTTC. It is translated as CASSSLGMPSSNEQFF.

This clonotype was counted a few times. The gene calls are TRBV6-4 and TRBJ1-1; D might be TRBD1 (6 bases). Between the trimmed V and J ends, which lost 0 bases and 5 bases, there was a span of 7 bases. The CDR3 totals 13 residues. The germline V gene has CDR1 MRHNA and CDR2 SNTAGT. The CDR3 DNA is TGTGCCAGCAGTGACTCAAGGGGGACTGAAGCTTTCTTT. Residues: CASSDSRGTEAFF.

There are many counts of this clonotype. The rearrangement joins TRBV4-2 to TRBJ2-5; TRBD2 matches 10 bases. CDR1 is LGHNA, CDR2 YNFKEQ, per germline. The CDR3 is made up of 22 amino acids. V gave up 7 bases and J gave up 3 bases; unmatched junction bases: 29. The CDR3, as DNA: TGTGCCAGCACCCATGTGAATAGGGATGGTGATAGCGGGGGGCGAATGGAAGAGACCCAGTACTTC. Translating it yields CASTHVNRDGDSGGRMEETQYF.